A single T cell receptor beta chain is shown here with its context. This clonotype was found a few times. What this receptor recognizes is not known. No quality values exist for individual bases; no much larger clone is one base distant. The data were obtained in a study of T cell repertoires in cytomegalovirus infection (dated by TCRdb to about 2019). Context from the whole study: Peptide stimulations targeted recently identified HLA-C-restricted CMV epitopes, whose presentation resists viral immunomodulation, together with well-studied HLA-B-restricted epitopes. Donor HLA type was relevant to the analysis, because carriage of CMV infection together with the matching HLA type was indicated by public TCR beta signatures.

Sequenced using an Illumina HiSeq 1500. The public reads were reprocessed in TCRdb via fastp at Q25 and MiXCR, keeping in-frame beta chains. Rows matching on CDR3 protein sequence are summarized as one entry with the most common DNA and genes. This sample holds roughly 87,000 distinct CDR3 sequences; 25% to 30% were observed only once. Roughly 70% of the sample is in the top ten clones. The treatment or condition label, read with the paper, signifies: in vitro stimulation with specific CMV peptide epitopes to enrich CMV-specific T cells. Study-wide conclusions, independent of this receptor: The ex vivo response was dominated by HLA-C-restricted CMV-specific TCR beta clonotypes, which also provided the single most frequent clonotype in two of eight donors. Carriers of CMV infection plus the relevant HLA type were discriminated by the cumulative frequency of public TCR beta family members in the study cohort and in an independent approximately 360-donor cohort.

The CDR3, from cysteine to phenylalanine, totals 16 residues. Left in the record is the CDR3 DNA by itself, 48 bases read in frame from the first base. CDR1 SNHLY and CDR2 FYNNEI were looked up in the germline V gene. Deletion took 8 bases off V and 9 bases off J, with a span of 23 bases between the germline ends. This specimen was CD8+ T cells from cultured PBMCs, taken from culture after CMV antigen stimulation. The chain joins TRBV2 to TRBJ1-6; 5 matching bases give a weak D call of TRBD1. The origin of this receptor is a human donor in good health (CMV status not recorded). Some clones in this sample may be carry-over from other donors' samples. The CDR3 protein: CASREPGPGTGSPLHF. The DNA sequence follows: TGTGCCAGCCGCGAACCGGGCCCAGGGACCGGTTCACCCCTCCACTTT. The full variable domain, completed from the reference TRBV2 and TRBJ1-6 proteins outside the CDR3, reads EPEVTQTPSHQVTQMGQEVILRCVPISNHLYFYWYRQILGQKVEFLVSFYNNEISEKSEIFDDQFSVERPDGSNFTLKIRSTKLEDSAMYFCASREPGPGTGSPLHFGNGTRLTVT.